This T cell receptor beta chain was captured in a study of beta chain features in type 1 diabetes. Study-level background: The samples had around 100 million sorted cells examined in all. The study's findings and limits: TCRB CDR3s from Type 1 diabetes patients were moderately but significantly shorter in all four CD4+ subsets.

CDR3 length: 15 amino acids. Germline assignment: CDR1 MNHNY and CDR2 SVGAGI (reference sequence). The V gene end was trimmed by 7 bases and the J gene end by 2 bases; junction bases not matched to a gene: 3. In regard to this clone: Its specificity is not known.

Averaging about 116 mL, one heparinised blood draw came from each individual donor. Reverse transcribing all isolated RNA meant expressed TCRB transcripts were sequenced. Sequenced by immunoSEQ multiplex PCR; TCRdb stores in-frame clones only, minus some. The data contain nearly 700,000 clones, under 15% of them seen just once; the ten biggest clones take up less than 0.025%. V gene TRBV6-6 combines with J gene TRBJ2-6, with TRBD1 matching over 9 bases. This TCR was sampled from a man in his late teens or twenties with type 1 diabetes. Sequences were obtained from naive CD4+ T cells from blood. CDR3 coding DNA: TGTGCCAGCACCACAGGGGGCCCTGGGGCCAACGTCCTGACTTTC. Encoded protein: CASTTGGPGANVLTF.